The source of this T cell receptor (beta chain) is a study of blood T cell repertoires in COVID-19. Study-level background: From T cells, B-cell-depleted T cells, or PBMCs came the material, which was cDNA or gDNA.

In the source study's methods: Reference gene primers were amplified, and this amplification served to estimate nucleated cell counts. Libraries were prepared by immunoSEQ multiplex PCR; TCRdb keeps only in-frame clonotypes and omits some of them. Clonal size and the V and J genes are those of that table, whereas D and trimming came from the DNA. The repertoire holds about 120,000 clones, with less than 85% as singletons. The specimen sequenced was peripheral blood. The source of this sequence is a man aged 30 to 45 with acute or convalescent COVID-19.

For the CDR3, the DNA is TGTGCCAGCAGTTACTCGAAGTCTACGCAGCCCCAGCATTTT. It yields the protein CASSYSKSTQPQHF. The J gene is TRBJ1-5, the V gene TRBV6-2 or TRBV6-3; D call uncertain. The CDR3 is 14 amino acids. Trimming stripped 0 bases from V and 7 bases from J, with 10 bases between. Germline CDR1 reads MNHEY; CDR2 reads SVGEGT.